This T cell receptor (beta chain) is from a study of T-cell memory formation after mild COVID-19. The overall study: Largely, TCR clusters stayed within a single donor. Study conclusions and caveats: CD4+ contracting clones lay mainly in CM and EM, CD8+ ones in EMRA.

TCRdb reprocessed the 5' RACE reads with MiXCR, giving one entry per CDR3 protein. The sample includes 100,000 to 150,000 distinct CDR3 sequences, around 15% of them seen just once. The CDR3 length is 13 residues. CDR1 is MNHNS and CDR2 is SASEGT in the germline V gene. Concerning this clonotype: Its cognate antigen is unknown. Germline and junction disagree at one end, which may indicate a read error.

The chain uses TRBV6-1 and TRBJ2-1, with TRBD2 identical over 7 bases. The sequenced sample consisted of PBMCs or a T cell subset sorted from them (not recorded which). The clonotype comes from a man younger than 35 who had mild COVID-19 (a few samples of this study predate the infection). Cell type and time point are not known. CDR3 amino acids: CASSEIPQRGIAF. The DNA of the CDR3 is TGTGCCAGCAGTGAAATACCCCAGCGGGGCATAGCTTTC.